The present TCR beta chain was sequenced within a study of T cell responses to AZD1222 COVID-19 vaccine. Regarding the study as a whole: Elevations in Spike-specific TCR breadth and depth followed administration of two AZD1222 doses.

A word on this clone: Its antigen is not known. This sample also contains other DNA sequences that code for the same CDR3.

TCRdb's copy holds only in-frame clones and misses some; the assay was immunoSEQ multiplex PCR. The table has about 94,000 clones, more than 70% seen once. CDR1 LNHDA and CDR2 SQIVND come from the germline V gene (reference sequence). With 3 bases removed from V and 1 base from J, the gap between germline ends came to 6 bases. This CDR3 has 13 amino acids. The source material was peripheral blood, sampled on day 0 of AZD1222 vaccination. The chain recombines TRBV19 with TRBJ1-1, with D unresolved. The origin of this receptor is an adult in good health. CDR3 loop: CASSIRRNTEAFF. The CDR3 bases are TGTGCCAGTAGTATTAGACGGAACACTGAAGCTTTCTTT.